One and the same sample provided the 10 T cell receptor beta chains below, sequenced in a study of identical twins. TCRdb re-derived calls from the 5' RACE reads in MiXCR, one entry per CDR3 protein. This sample has 500,000 to 600,000 distinct CDR3 sequences, with about 20% found just once. These data also featured in a second study, about T cells expressing NK-cell markers.

The sample comprised CD4+ T cells sorted from blood. These receptors were obtained from a woman aged 18 to 35 in good health.

This clonotype has only a few counts. V is TRBV7-9 and J is TRBJ2-7; 13 bases agree with TRBD2. From germline, CDR1 is SEHNR and CDR2 FQNEAQ (reference sequence). The ends lost 2 bases at V and 5 bases at J; junction bases unmatched: 6. This CDR3 comprises 16 residues. The CDR3 DNA follows: TGTGCCAGCAGCTTATTACCAGGACTAGCGGGAGACGAGCAGTACTTC. It encodes CASSLLPGLAGDEQYF.

There are a few counts of this clonotype. The rearrangement uses TRBV6-2 or TRBV6-3 and TRBJ2-4; D gene unclear. The germline CDR1 and CDR2 sequences are MNHEY and SVGEGT. Trimming cost V 6 bases and J 2 bases, with 17 bases left between them. The CDR3 has 16 residues. The CDR3 loop is CASSLRAPKPKNIQYF. As DNA, the CDR3 is TGTGCCAGCAGCCTCCGGGCCCCTAAACCCAAAAACATTCAGTACTTC.

This clonotype came up a few times. The V and J genes are TRBV5-1 and TRBJ1-5; D not resolved. The CDR3 spans 14 residues. V shed 4 bases and J shed 2 bases, with 10 bases lying between them. Looked up from germline, CDR1 is SGHRS and CDR2 is YFSETQ. CDR3 in amino acids: CASSGLPGNQPQHF. Written as DNA, the CDR3 is TGCGCCAGCAGCGGACTCCCGGGCAATCAGCCCCAGCATTTT.

This clonotype was seen only a few times. The chain combines TRBV10-1 with TRBJ2-1; no reliable D call. V was cut by 8 bases and J by 0 bases, with 14 bases left in between. Germline CDR1 WNHNN, CDR2 SYGVQD (reference sequence). There are 15 residues in the CDR3. The CDR3 bases are TGCGCCAGCTCCCTGGGCCACCGCTCCTACAATGAGCAGTTCTTC. Translating it yields CASSLGHRSYNEQFF.

This sequence joins TRBV6-1 and TRBJ1-1; possibly TRBD1 for D (5 bases). CDR3 length: 14 amino acids. CDR1 is MNHNS and CDR2 is SASEGT in the germline V gene. Trimming left V 4 bases short and J 8 bases short, with 17 bases between. Written as DNA, the CDR3 is TGTGCCAGCAGTGGAGGGGTCCAGAAACAAGAAGCTTTCTTT. It translates to CASSGGVQKQEAFF.

This clonotype showed up just a few times. V usage is TRBV29-1 and J usage is TRBJ2-7; 9 bases match TRBD1. The ends lost 5 bases at V and 2 bases at J; junction bases unmatched: 7. The germline CDR1 and CDR2 sequences are SQVTM and ANQGSEA. The CDR3 contains 14 residues. The CDR3 sequence is CSVLTGGGPYEQYF. DNA for the CDR3: TGCAGCGTTTTGACAGGGGGTGGCCCCTACGAGCAGTACTTC.

This chain joins TRBV29-1 and TRBJ2-1; 10 positions match TRBD1. The V gene end was trimmed by 7 bases and the J gene end by 6 bases; junction bases not matched to a gene: 6. The CDR3 totals 13 residues. CDR1 SQVTM and CDR2 ANQGSEA come from the germline V gene. CDR3 in amino acids: CSAWGQGSNEQFF. CDR3 nucleotides: TGCAGCGCCTGGGGACAGGGGAGCAATGAGCAGTTCTTC.

This clonotype was counted only a few times. The chain recombines TRBV20-1 with TRBJ2-7; 10 bases agree with TRBD2. This CDR3 region has 14 residues. Per the germline V gene, CDR1 is DFQATT and CDR2 is SNEGSKA (reference sequence). With 5 bases clipped from V and 1 base from J, the junction kept 5 bases outside the gene matches. CDR3: CSAPGLAVSYEQYF. For the CDR3, the DNA is TGCAGTGCTCCTGGACTAGCGGTATCCTACGAGCAGTACTTC.

The chain joins TRBV6-5 to TRBJ2-1; 8 nucleotides align to TRBD2. The CDR3 has 19 amino acids. V was pared by 2 bases and J by 8 bases, with 20 bases of the junction left unmatched. CDR1 is MNHEY and CDR2 is SVGAGI in the germline V gene. The CDR3 DNA is TGTGCCAGCAGTTACCGGATGGTAGCGGGACCCCCGAAACGCGATGAGCAGTTCTTC. This translates into CASSYRMVAGPPKRDEQFF.

The V gene is TRBV7-9, the J gene TRBJ2-2; D tentatively reads TRBD1 or TRBD2 (5 bases each). The CDR3 totals 12 residues. Trimming took off 8 bases at V and 9 bases at J, with 13 bases between the two ends. Germline V gene data show CDR1 as SEHNR and CDR2 as FQNEAQ (reference sequence). For the CDR3, the DNA is TGTGCCAGCCTCCCAGAGGGGAGGGAGCTGTTTTTT. It yields the protein CASLPEGRELFF.